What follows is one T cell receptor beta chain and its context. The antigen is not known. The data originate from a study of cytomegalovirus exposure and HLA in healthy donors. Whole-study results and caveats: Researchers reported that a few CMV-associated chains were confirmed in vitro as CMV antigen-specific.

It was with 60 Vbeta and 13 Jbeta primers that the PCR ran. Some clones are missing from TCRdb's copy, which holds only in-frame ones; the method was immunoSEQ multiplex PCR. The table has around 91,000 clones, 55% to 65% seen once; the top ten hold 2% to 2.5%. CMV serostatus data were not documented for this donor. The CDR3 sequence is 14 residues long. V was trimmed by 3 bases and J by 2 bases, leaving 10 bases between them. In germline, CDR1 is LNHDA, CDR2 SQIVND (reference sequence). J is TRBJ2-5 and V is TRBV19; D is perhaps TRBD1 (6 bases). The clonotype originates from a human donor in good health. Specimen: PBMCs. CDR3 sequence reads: CASSIRDTQETQYF. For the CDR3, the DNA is TGTGCCAGTAGTATTCGGGACACTCAAGAGACCCAGTACTTC.